A single sample gave rise to the 27 T cell receptor beta chains below, sequenced in a study of blood T cell repertoires in COVID-19. TCRdb's table, derived via immunoSEQ multiplex PCR, lists solely in-frame clones and lacks some. The sample contains about 230,000 clones, 65% to 85% of which appear only once. The sample was peripheral blood. The receptors originated from a man aged 35 to 55 with acute or convalescent COVID-19.

The J gene is TRBJ1-4, the V gene TRBV19, with D perhaps TRBD1 (6 bases). This CDR3 is 14 amino acids long. Germline V gene data show CDR1 as LNHDA and CDR2 as SQIVND (reference sequence). V lost 6 bases to trimming and J lost 5 bases, with 13 bases between them. The chain's CDR3 is CASRWTVWNEKLFF. CDR3 nucleotide sequence: TGTGCCAGTAGGTGGACAGTTTGGAATGAAAAACTGTTTTTT. Using reference TRBV19 and TRBJ1-4 for the parts outside the CDR3, the full variable domain is DGGITQSPKYLFRKEGQNVTLSCEQNLNHDAMYWYRQDPGQGLRLIYYSQIVNDFQKGDIAEGYSVSREKKESFPLTVTSAQKNPTAFYLCASRWTVWNEKLFFGSGTQLSVL.

This clone was detected many times. The chain combines TRBV12-3 or TRBV12-4 with TRBJ2-7, with a possible D match to TRBD2 (6 bases). V gave up 9 bases and J gave up 3 bases, with 12 bases separating them. The CDR3 is 12 amino acids. The CDR3: CASRMGGYEQYF. The CDR3, as DNA: TGTGCCAGTCGCATGGGGGGCTACGAGCAGTACTTC.

The CDR3 protein is CASSLDIVGSTEAFF. The CDR3 coding sequence is TGTGCCAGCAGCTTGGATATTGTGGGGAGCACTGAAGCTTTCTTT. The chain uses TRBV5-4 and TRBJ1-1; unclear D gene. The CDR3 covers 15 residues. Germline CDR1 is SGHNT and CDR2 is YYREEE (reference sequence). V lost 0 bases to trimming and J lost 4 bases, with 13 bases between them.

The gene calls are TRBV5-4 and TRBJ1-4; no firm D call. Germline assignment: CDR1 SGHNT and CDR2 YYREEE (reference sequence). The CDR3 loop spans 14 amino acids. Trimming removed 4 bases from V and 0 bases from J, with 7 bases in between. CDR3 protein: CASSPIPTNEKLFF. CDR3 DNA: TGTGCCAGCAGCCCCATCCCAACTAATGAAAAACTGTTTTTT.

J is TRBJ2-7 and V is TRBV14, with TRBD2 matching 7 bases. This CDR3 region has 15 residues. Germline V gives CDR1 SGHDN, CDR2 FVKESK. The trim removed 3 bases at V and 3 bases at J, leaving 8 bases unmatched. In DNA form, the CDR3 reads TGTGCCAGCAGCCACCGAGGACTAGTGCTCTACGAGCAGTACTTC. Translating gives CASSHRGLVLYEQYF.

This clone has ten or more counts. The V call is TRBV29-1, the J call TRBJ1-1; D remains ambiguous. V shed 6 bases and J shed 8 bases, with 13 bases lying between them. Germline CDR1 is SQVTM and CDR2 is ANQGSEA. This CDR3 spans 11 amino acids. CDR3 sequence reads: CSVLRVREAFF. The CDR3 DNA reads as TGCAGCGTCCTCCGGGTTAGAGAAGCTTTCTTT.

The chain combines TRBV18 with TRBJ1-1; TRBD1 is a possible D gene (6 bases). Trimming took 3 bases from V and 4 from J, leaving 15 bases between them. The CDR3 spans 15 residues. Germline V lookup: CDR1 KGHSH, CDR2 LQKENI. CDR3 nucleotides: TGTGCCAGCTCACCCATGACAGGAAGGTTCACTGAAGCTTTCTTT. Its translation is CASSPMTGRFTEAFF. Looking up the rest from reference TRBV18 and TRBJ1-1 gives the full variable domain: NAGVMQNPRHLVRRRGQEARLRCSPMKGHSHVYWYRQLPEEGLKFMVYLQKENIIDESGMPKERFSAEFPKEGPSILRIQQVVRGDSAAYFCASSPMTGRFTEAFFGQGTRLTVV.

The chain is built from TRBV30 and TRBJ2-7; 10 nucleotides align to TRBD2. Germline loops: CDR1 GTSNPN, CDR2 SVGIG (reference sequence). The CDR3 has 13 residues. Losses at the gene ends were 5 bases for V and 6 bases for J; bases not matched to a gene: 7. The DNA of the CDR3 is TGTGCCTGGGGAAGCGGGAGGGTTCTCGAGCAGTACTTC. Its translation is CAWGSGRVLEQYF.

The chain recombines TRBV30 with TRBJ1-5; TRBD1 matches 7 bases. CDR1 GTSNPN and CDR2 SVGIG come from the germline V gene (reference sequence). This CDR3 region has 15 residues. Germline trimming cut 0 bases from V and 5 bases from J; bases unmatched to any gene: 7. CDR3 in amino acids: CAWSVLDRGHQPQHF. In nucleotides, the CDR3 is TGTGCCTGGAGTGTCCTCGATAGGGGGCATCAGCCCCAGCATTTT.

This chain joins TRBV27 and TRBJ1-6, with 8 bases matching TRBD1. Per germline, CDR1 MNHEY and CDR2 SMNVEV (reference sequence). V gave up 5 bases and J gave up 0 bases; unmatched junction bases: 9. The CDR3 length is 18 residues. CDR3 sequence: CASSIGQGTHSYNSPLHF. The CDR3, as DNA: TGTGCCAGCAGTATTGGACAGGGTACCCACTCCTATAATTCACCCCTCCACTTT.

V gene TRBV10-3 combines with J gene TRBJ2-1; maybe TRBD2 (5 bases). V lost 8 bases to trimming and J lost 8 bases, with 25 bases between them. Per the germline V gene, CDR1 is ENHRY and CDR2 is SYGVKD. CDR3 length: 16 residues. CDR3 sequence reads: CAIRGSPETIGDEQFF. In nucleotides, the CDR3 is TGTGCCATCCGAGGGTCCCCGGAGACCATAGGAGATGAGCAGTTCTTC.

The rearrangement uses TRBV29-1 and TRBJ2-7, with TRBD1 matching 9 bases. This CDR3 is 13 amino acids long. Germline V gives CDR1 SQVTM, CDR2 ANQGSEA. The V segment lost 6 bases and the J segment 5 bases; nucleotides outside the gene matches: 8. For the CDR3, the DNA is TGCAGCGTCGACTTTACAGGGGGCGACGAGCAGTACTTC. Protein sequence: CSVDFTGGDEQYF.

The V call is TRBV7-2, the J call TRBJ1-2; 7 bases fit TRBD1. The CDR3 contains 13 residues. CDR1 and CDR2 from the germline V gene are SGHTA and FQGNSA. With V trimmed by 5 bases and J by 6 bases, 6 bases remained unmatched. CDR3 in amino acids: CASSEQGYNGYTF. DNA for the CDR3: TGTGCCAGCAGCGAACAGGGGTACAATGGCTACACCTTC.

V gene TRBV6-1 combines with J gene TRBJ1-1, with D perhaps matching TRBD1 (5 bases). There are 15 residues in the CDR3. In germline, CDR1 is MNHNS, CDR2 SASEGT. Trimming took 1 base from V and 3 from J, leaving 12 bases between them. The CDR3 sequence: CASSEERGGYTEAFF. The DNA for the CDR3 is TGTGCCAGCAGTGAAGAGAGGGGAGGGTACACTGAAGCTTTCTTT.

The chain links TRBV10-1 to TRBJ2-3; D is unresolved. Germline lookup yields CDR1 WNHNN and CDR2 SYGVQD (reference sequence). The V end was cut by 0 bases, the J end by 0 bases, with 7 bases between. This CDR3 is built from 15 residues. The CDR3 region has the DNA TGCGCCAGCAGTGAGTCGACGACTAGCACAGATACGCAGTATTTT. As protein: CASSESTTSTDTQYF.

The rearrangement links TRBV23-1 to TRBJ1-6; D gene ambiguous. TRBV23-1 is recorded as an ORF, its role being uncertain. The CDR3 contains 16 residues. Trimming removed 0 bases at V and 6 bases at J, with 12 bases between. The CDR3: CASSQSGRHLNSPLHF. The CDR3 DNA follows: TGCGCCAGCAGTCAATCGGGGAGACACCTTAATTCACCCCTCCACTTT.

The CDR3 sequence is CASSLSGGLGSTDQPQHF. Here the CDR3 DNA reads TGTGCCAGCAGTTTGAGCGGGGGTCTGGGGAGTACGGATCAGCCCCAGCATTTT. The rearrangement joins TRBV28 to TRBJ1-5; perhaps TRBD1 as D (5 bases). V lost 3 bases, J lost 5 bases, and 23 bases lay in between. Germline loops: CDR1 MDHEN, CDR2 SYDVKM. The CDR3 has 18 amino acids.

The chain is built from TRBV19 and TRBJ2-7, with D tentatively TRBD1 (5 bases). The CDR3 runs 13 residues. Trimming left V 6 bases short and J 5 bases short, with 14 bases between. Germline assignment: CDR1 LNHDA and CDR2 SQIVND (reference sequence). The CDR3 loop reads CASSLGHPDEQYF. The CDR3 region has the DNA TGTGCCAGTAGCCTTGGACACCCGGACGAGCAGTACTTC.

The CDR3 protein is CASSLSLGGRSDEQYF. The CDR3 nucleotides are TGCGCCAGCAGCTTGAGTTTGGGCGGGAGGTCCGACGAGCAGTACTTC. The V call is TRBV5-1, the J call TRBJ2-7; 8 positions agree with TRBD2. Trimming cost V 1 base and J 5 bases; bases outside gene matches: 11. The V gene's germline CDR1 is SGHRS and CDR2 YFSETQ. The CDR3 is made up of 16 amino acids.

As concerns this clone: Other DNA sequences in the same sample also yield this CDR3. The V call is TRBV5-6, the J call TRBJ2-5, with 8 bases lining up with TRBD2. J lost 5 bases, V lost 6 bases, and 18 bases had no gene match. The CDR3 extends over 17 amino acids. Germline CDR1 SGHDT, CDR2 YYEEEE. CDR3 DNA sequence: TGTGCCAGCACCTGGGGGGGACGCGCGGGAGGAAGGGAGACCCAGTACTTC. It is translated as CASTWGGRAGGRETQYF.

This clone was observed a few times. An end of the junction differs from the germline gene, which may be a read error. This chain connects TRBV29-1 to TRBJ1-1, with TRBD1 as a possible D gene (5 bases). The germline CDR1 and CDR2 sequences are SQVTM and ANQGSEA. The CDR3 runs 12 residues. CDR3 in DNA: TGTGGCGGGGGGTCTTTGAACACTGAAGCTTTCTTT. This codes for CGGGSLNTEAFF.

CDR3 bases: TGTGCCAGCAGCTTGCTTAGCGCGATCTCCTACGAGCAGTACTTC. Translating gives CASSLLSAISYEQYF. The chain uses TRBV5-6 and TRBJ2-7; D is perhaps TRBD2 (5 bases). The CDR3 totals 15 residues. V was pared by 1 base and J by 0 bases, with 11 bases between. Germline CDR1 reads SGHDT; CDR2 reads YYEEEE.

The chain has TRBV18 and TRBJ1-1; the D is unclear. Deletions cut 3 bases from V and 3 bases from J, with 11 bases between. Germline CDR1 is KGHSH and CDR2 is LQKENI. This CDR3 is 14 amino acids long. CDR3 DNA: TGTGCCAGCTCACCCTCGGACGGGGACACTGAAGCTTTCTTT. Translating gives CASSPSDGDTEAFF. The full variable domain, completed using reference TRBV18 and TRBJ1-1, is NAGVMQNPRHLVRRRGQEARLRCSPMKGHSHVYWYRQLPEEGLKFMVYLQKENIIDESGMPKERFSAEFPKEGPSILRIQQVVRGDSAAYFCASSPSDGDTEAFFGQGTRLTVV.

The rearrangement links TRBV12-3 or TRBV12-4 to TRBJ2-3, with 8 nucleotides matching TRBD1. The CDR3 extends over 13 amino acids. V trimming: 10 bases; J trimming: 3 bases; junction bases outside the gene matches: 6. The CDR3 loop reads CAITDRETDTQYF. The CDR3 coding sequence is TGTGCCATCACGGACAGGGAGACAGATACGCAGTATTTT.

V usage is TRBV5-4 and J usage is TRBJ2-5, with TRBD2 matching over 15 bases. CDR1 and CDR2 from the germline V gene are SGHNT and YYREEE (reference sequence). The CDR3 runs to 17 residues. V trimming: 4 bases; J trimming: 5 bases; junction bases outside the gene matches: 9. For the CDR3, the DNA is TGTGCCAGCAGCGAGGGACTAGCGGGAGGTCGTCGGGAGACCCAGTACTTC. This codes for CASSEGLAGGRRETQYF.

This rearrangement joins TRBV19 to TRBJ2-7; 8 bases align to TRBD1. V shed 3 bases, J shed 7 bases, and the junction held 8 bases outside the gene matches. The CDR3 runs 14 residues. Looked up from germline, CDR1 is LNHDA and CDR2 is SQIVND (reference sequence). CDR3 coding DNA: TGTGCCAGTAGTATGAGGCAGGGGGCGTGGGAGCAGTACTTC. Translation: CASSMRQGAWEQYF.

CDR3 residues: CASQGQNYGYTF. As DNA, the CDR3 is TGTGCCAGCCAGGGACAGAACTATGGCTACACCTTC. V gene TRBV18 combines with J gene TRBJ1-2; 7 bases line up with TRBD1. Trimming at V came to 8 bases and at J to 2 bases, leaving 2 bases not matched to a gene. This CDR3 is 12 amino acids long. The V gene's germline CDR1 is KGHSH and CDR2 LQKENI.